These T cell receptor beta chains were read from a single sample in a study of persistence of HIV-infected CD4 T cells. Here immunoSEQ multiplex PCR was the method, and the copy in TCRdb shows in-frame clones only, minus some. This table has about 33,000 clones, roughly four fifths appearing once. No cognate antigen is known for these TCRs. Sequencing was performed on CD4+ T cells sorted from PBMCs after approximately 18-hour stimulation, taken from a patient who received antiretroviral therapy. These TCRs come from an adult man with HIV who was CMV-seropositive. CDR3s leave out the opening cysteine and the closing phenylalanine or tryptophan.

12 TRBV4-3 ASSQDGGAGTQY
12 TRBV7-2 ASSLRISQETQY
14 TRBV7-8 ASSTLAGGSTDTQY
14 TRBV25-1 ASSDLLGGRSEKLF
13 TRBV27 ASSFLAGGRDEQF
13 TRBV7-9 ASSHRTEATYGYT
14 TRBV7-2 ASSRLDSSSGNTIY
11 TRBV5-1 ASSSRQGYEQY
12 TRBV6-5 ASSRTASTDTQY
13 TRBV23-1 ASSLREQSTDTQY
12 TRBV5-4 ASSGGTGGETQY
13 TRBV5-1 ASSLPGTGGTEAF
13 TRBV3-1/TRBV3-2 ASSQGGGATGELF
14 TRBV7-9 ASSSVASKSGYEQY
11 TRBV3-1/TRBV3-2 ASSLNRGYGYT
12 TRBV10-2 ASSDRQGNSPLH
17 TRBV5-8 ASRVAGLAGGYSYNEQF
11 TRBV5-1 ASSRNAGTEAF
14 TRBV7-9 ASSRGGRAAGNTIY
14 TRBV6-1 ASSEASAHSGNTIY
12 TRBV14 ASSLAGGRSPLH
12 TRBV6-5 ASAYRGPNQPQH
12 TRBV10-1 ASSESPGTDTQY
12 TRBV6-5 ASSLGRGGREQY
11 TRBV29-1 SVEGGGNTEAF
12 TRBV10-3 AISESDSQDIQY
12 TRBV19 ASSIGGLVTEAF
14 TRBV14 ASYRGRSYSNQPQH
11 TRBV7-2 ASSQGPRYGYT
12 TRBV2 ASHSEGRNQPQH
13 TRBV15 ATSRELKMNTEAF
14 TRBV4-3 ASSQRGGGLYTEAF
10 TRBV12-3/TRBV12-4 ASRSRGRGYT
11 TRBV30 AWSGQGNSPLH
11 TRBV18 ASSPRSGGELF
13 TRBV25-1 ASAVIGGEEDTQY